This is a list of T cell receptor beta chains from one sample in a study of CD8 T cells in Susac syndrome. TCRdb recomputed calls from the immunoSEQ multiplex PCR reads with MiXCR, one row per CDR3 protein. The sample contains 250,000 to 300,000 distinct CDR3 sequences, roughly 81% of which appear only once. Sequencing used CD8+ T cells from PBMCs. These receptors originate from a human donor with multiple sclerosis. Both conserved end residues are part of each CDR3. A D gene is named only where the DNA matches it firmly. For some rows the clone size is stated as once, few or many, or as a class when expanded; others skip it.

V gene: TRBV6-5
J gene: TRBJ1-2
D gene: -
clone size: -
CDR3 length: 15
CDR3 protein: CASSYLDGRGYGYTF
CDR3 DNA: TGTGCCAGCAGTTACCTGGACGGACGTGGCTATGGCTACACCTTC

V gene: TRBV27
J gene: TRBJ2-1
D gene: TRBD1
clone size: -
CDR3 length: 14
CDR3 protein: CATQRGTGYNEQFF
CDR3 DNA: TGTGCCACCCAACGGGGGACAGGCTACAATGAGCAGTTCTTC

V gene: TRBV7-9
J gene: TRBJ2-1
D gene: -
clone size: -
CDR3 length: 15
CDR3 protein: CASSLEGKGGNEQFF
CDR3 DNA: TGTGCCAGCAGCTTGGAAGGAAAGGGGGGAAATGAGCAGTTCTTC

V gene: TRBV30
J gene: TRBJ2-7
D gene: -
clone size: -
CDR3 length: 16
CDR3 protein: CAWSVRRQDLSYEQYF
CDR3 DNA: TGTGCCTGGAGTGTACGTAGACAGGACCTCTCCTACGAGCAGTACTTC

V gene: TRBV27
J gene: TRBJ2-7
D gene: -
clone size: -
CDR3 length: 13
CDR3 protein: CASSFGPVREQYF
CDR3 DNA: TGTGCCAGCAGTTTCGGGCCTGTGCGTGAGCAGTACTTC

V gene: TRBV28
J gene: TRBJ1-1
D gene: -
clone size: once
CDR3 length: 12
CDR3 protein: CASSFPPLEAFF
CDR3 DNA: TGTGCCAGCAGTTTCCCACCGCTTGAAGCTTTCTTT

V gene: TRBV28
J gene: TRBJ2-3
D gene: -
clone size: -
CDR3 length: 17
CDR3 protein: CASSSIEEGPSTDTQYF
CDR3 DNA: TGTGCCAGCAGTTCGATTGAGGAAGGTCCAAGCACAGATACGCAGTATTTT

V gene: TRBV7-9
J gene: TRBJ2-1
D gene: -
clone size: -
CDR3 length: 14
CDR3 protein: CASGARDAPNEQFF
CDR3 DNA: TGTGCCAGCGGCGCCCGGGACGCCCCCAATGAGCAGTTCTTC

V gene: TRBV27
J gene: TRBJ2-1
D gene: TRBD2
clone size: -
CDR3 length: 16
CDR3 protein: CASSPPGQREGNEQFF
CDR3 DNA: TGTGCCAGCAGTCCCCCGGGCCAGCGGGAGGGCAATGAGCAGTTCTTC

V gene: TRBV10-1
J gene: TRBJ2-3
D gene: -
clone size: -
CDR3 length: 16
CDR3 protein: CASRDERVSSTDTQYF
CDR3 DNA: TGCGCCAGCAGAGACGAGAGGGTCTCTAGCACAGATACGCAGTATTTT

V gene: TRBV27
J gene: TRBJ2-7
D gene: -
clone size: -
CDR3 length: 14
CDR3 protein: CASGWTGGNDEQYF
CDR3 DNA: TGTGCCAGCGGGTGGACAGGCGGGAATGACGAGCAGTACTTC

V gene: TRBV27
J gene: TRBJ1-6
D gene: -
clone size: -
CDR3 length: 14
CDR3 protein: CASSSRGGRTPLHF
CDR3 DNA: TGTGCCAGCAGTTCCCGGGGGGGCAGGACACCCCTCCACTTT

V gene: TRBV29-1
J gene: TRBJ1-6
D gene: TRBD1
clone size: -
CDR3 length: 14
CDR3 protein: CSVQQGENNSPLHF
CDR3 DNA: TGCAGCGTGCAGCAGGGGGAGAATAATTCACCCCTCCACTTT

V gene: TRBV19
J gene: TRBJ1-1
D gene: TRBD1
clone size: -
CDR3 length: 20
CDR3 protein: CASSSDPPGQGRDQDTEAFF
CDR3 DNA: TGTGCCAGTAGTTCAGACCCGCCGGGACAGGGCCGAGACCAGGACACTGAAGCTTTCTTT

V gene: TRBV6-1
J gene: TRBJ1-1
D gene: -
clone size: -
CDR3 length: 15
CDR3 protein: CASSELGLAAHEAFF
CDR3 DNA: TGTGCCAGCAGTGAACTGGGGCTGGCGGCCCATGAAGCTTTCTTT

V gene: TRBV10-3
J gene: TRBJ1-3
D gene: -
clone size: few
CDR3 length: 12
CDR3 protein: CATFHAGNTIYF
CDR3 DNA: TGTGCCACCTTCCACGCTGGAAACACCATATATTTT

V gene: TRBV27
J gene: TRBJ1-1
D gene: -
clone size: -
CDR3 length: 13
CDR3 protein: CASSHRDVTEAFF
CDR3 DNA: TGTGCCAGCAGTCACAGGGATGTTACTGAAGCTTTCTTT

V gene: TRBV7-9
J gene: TRBJ1-3
D gene: -
clone size: once
CDR3 length: 16
CDR3 protein: CASSLAKRAPGNTIYF
CDR3 DNA: TGTGCCAGCAGCTTAGCAAAAAGGGCCCCTGGAAACACCATATATTTT

V gene: TRBV27
J gene: TRBJ1-5
D gene: TRBD1
clone size: -
CDR3 length: 17
CDR3 protein: CASSLFAGGEFNQPQHF
CDR3 DNA: TGTGCCAGCAGTTTATTTGCAGGGGGCGAGTTTAATCAGCCCCAGCATTTT

V gene: TRBV27
J gene: TRBJ2-1
D gene: TRBD1
clone size: -
CDR3 length: 16
CDR3 protein: CASSSGQASSYNEQFF
CDR3 DNA: TGTGCCAGCAGTTCCGGACAGGCGAGCTCCTACAATGAGCAGTTCTTC

V gene: TRBV20-1
J gene: TRBJ1-5
D gene: TRBD1
clone size: -
CDR3 length: 16
CDR3 protein: CSARAWDRGFDQPQHF
CDR3 DNA: TGCAGTGCTAGAGCCTGGGACAGGGGATTCGATCAGCCCCAGCATTTT

V gene: TRBV29-1
J gene: TRBJ2-5
D gene: TRBD2
clone size: -
CDR3 length: 12
CDR3 protein: CSVEGRGETQYF
CDR3 DNA: TGCAGCGTTGAAGGGCGGGGGGAGACCCAGTACTTC

V gene: TRBV9
J gene: TRBJ2-2
D gene: TRBD2
clone size: -
CDR3 length: 17
CDR3 protein: CASSVPVAGTNTGELFF
CDR3 DNA: TGTGCCAGCAGCGTGCCAGTAGCGGGAACGAACACCGGGGAGCTGTTTTTT

V gene: TRBV6-4
J gene: TRBJ2-2
D gene: -
clone size: -
CDR3 length: 14
CDR3 protein: CASKSGEDTGELFF
CDR3 DNA: TGTGCCAGCAAATCGGGAGAGGACACCGGGGAGCTGTTTTTT

V gene: TRBV3-1
J gene: TRBJ2-3
D gene: -
clone size: -
CDR3 length: 16
CDR3 protein: CASSQERAGGTYTQYF
CDR3 DNA: TGTGCCAGCAGCCAAGAAAGGGCAGGAGGTACCTATACGCAGTATTTT

V gene: TRBV15
J gene: TRBJ2-1
D gene: -
clone size: -
CDR3 length: 15
CDR3 protein: CATRSPGLNYNEQFF
CDR3 DNA: TGTGCCACGAGAAGTCCGGGACTGAACTACAATGAGCAGTTCTTC

V gene: TRBV7-6
J gene: TRBJ1-1
D gene: -
clone size: -
CDR3 length: 14
CDR3 protein: CASSLTDRSTEAFF
CDR3 DNA: TGTGCCAGCAGCTTAACCGACAGGTCCACTGAAGCTTTCTTT

V gene: TRBV9
J gene: TRBJ2-1
D gene: TRBD2
clone size: -
CDR3 length: 15
CDR3 protein: CASSVGASGRDEQFF
CDR3 DNA: TGTGCCAGCAGCGTAGGGGCTAGCGGGAGGGATGAGCAGTTCTTC

V gene: TRBV6-4
J gene: TRBJ1-6
D gene: -
clone size: -
CDR3 length: 15
CDR3 protein: CASSETIRDGSPLHF
CDR3 DNA: TGTGCCAGCAGTGAAACCATCCGGGACGGTTCACCCCTCCACTTT

V gene: TRBV7-9
J gene: TRBJ2-2
D gene: TRBD1
clone size: -
CDR3 length: 14
CDR3 protein: CASKGALNTGELFF
CDR3 DNA: TGTGCCAGTAAGGGGGCCCTAAACACCGGGGAGCTGTTTTTT

V gene: TRBV30
J gene: TRBJ2-7
D gene: -
clone size: -
CDR3 length: 11
CDR3 protein: CAWSDDSEQYF
CDR3 DNA: TGTGCCTGGAGTGATGATAGCGAGCAGTACTTC

V gene: TRBV29-1
J gene: TRBJ2-2
D gene: -
clone size: -
CDR3 length: 12
CDR3 protein: CSGGANTGELFF
CDR3 DNA: TGCAGCGGTGGAGCCAACACCGGGGAGCTGTTTTTT